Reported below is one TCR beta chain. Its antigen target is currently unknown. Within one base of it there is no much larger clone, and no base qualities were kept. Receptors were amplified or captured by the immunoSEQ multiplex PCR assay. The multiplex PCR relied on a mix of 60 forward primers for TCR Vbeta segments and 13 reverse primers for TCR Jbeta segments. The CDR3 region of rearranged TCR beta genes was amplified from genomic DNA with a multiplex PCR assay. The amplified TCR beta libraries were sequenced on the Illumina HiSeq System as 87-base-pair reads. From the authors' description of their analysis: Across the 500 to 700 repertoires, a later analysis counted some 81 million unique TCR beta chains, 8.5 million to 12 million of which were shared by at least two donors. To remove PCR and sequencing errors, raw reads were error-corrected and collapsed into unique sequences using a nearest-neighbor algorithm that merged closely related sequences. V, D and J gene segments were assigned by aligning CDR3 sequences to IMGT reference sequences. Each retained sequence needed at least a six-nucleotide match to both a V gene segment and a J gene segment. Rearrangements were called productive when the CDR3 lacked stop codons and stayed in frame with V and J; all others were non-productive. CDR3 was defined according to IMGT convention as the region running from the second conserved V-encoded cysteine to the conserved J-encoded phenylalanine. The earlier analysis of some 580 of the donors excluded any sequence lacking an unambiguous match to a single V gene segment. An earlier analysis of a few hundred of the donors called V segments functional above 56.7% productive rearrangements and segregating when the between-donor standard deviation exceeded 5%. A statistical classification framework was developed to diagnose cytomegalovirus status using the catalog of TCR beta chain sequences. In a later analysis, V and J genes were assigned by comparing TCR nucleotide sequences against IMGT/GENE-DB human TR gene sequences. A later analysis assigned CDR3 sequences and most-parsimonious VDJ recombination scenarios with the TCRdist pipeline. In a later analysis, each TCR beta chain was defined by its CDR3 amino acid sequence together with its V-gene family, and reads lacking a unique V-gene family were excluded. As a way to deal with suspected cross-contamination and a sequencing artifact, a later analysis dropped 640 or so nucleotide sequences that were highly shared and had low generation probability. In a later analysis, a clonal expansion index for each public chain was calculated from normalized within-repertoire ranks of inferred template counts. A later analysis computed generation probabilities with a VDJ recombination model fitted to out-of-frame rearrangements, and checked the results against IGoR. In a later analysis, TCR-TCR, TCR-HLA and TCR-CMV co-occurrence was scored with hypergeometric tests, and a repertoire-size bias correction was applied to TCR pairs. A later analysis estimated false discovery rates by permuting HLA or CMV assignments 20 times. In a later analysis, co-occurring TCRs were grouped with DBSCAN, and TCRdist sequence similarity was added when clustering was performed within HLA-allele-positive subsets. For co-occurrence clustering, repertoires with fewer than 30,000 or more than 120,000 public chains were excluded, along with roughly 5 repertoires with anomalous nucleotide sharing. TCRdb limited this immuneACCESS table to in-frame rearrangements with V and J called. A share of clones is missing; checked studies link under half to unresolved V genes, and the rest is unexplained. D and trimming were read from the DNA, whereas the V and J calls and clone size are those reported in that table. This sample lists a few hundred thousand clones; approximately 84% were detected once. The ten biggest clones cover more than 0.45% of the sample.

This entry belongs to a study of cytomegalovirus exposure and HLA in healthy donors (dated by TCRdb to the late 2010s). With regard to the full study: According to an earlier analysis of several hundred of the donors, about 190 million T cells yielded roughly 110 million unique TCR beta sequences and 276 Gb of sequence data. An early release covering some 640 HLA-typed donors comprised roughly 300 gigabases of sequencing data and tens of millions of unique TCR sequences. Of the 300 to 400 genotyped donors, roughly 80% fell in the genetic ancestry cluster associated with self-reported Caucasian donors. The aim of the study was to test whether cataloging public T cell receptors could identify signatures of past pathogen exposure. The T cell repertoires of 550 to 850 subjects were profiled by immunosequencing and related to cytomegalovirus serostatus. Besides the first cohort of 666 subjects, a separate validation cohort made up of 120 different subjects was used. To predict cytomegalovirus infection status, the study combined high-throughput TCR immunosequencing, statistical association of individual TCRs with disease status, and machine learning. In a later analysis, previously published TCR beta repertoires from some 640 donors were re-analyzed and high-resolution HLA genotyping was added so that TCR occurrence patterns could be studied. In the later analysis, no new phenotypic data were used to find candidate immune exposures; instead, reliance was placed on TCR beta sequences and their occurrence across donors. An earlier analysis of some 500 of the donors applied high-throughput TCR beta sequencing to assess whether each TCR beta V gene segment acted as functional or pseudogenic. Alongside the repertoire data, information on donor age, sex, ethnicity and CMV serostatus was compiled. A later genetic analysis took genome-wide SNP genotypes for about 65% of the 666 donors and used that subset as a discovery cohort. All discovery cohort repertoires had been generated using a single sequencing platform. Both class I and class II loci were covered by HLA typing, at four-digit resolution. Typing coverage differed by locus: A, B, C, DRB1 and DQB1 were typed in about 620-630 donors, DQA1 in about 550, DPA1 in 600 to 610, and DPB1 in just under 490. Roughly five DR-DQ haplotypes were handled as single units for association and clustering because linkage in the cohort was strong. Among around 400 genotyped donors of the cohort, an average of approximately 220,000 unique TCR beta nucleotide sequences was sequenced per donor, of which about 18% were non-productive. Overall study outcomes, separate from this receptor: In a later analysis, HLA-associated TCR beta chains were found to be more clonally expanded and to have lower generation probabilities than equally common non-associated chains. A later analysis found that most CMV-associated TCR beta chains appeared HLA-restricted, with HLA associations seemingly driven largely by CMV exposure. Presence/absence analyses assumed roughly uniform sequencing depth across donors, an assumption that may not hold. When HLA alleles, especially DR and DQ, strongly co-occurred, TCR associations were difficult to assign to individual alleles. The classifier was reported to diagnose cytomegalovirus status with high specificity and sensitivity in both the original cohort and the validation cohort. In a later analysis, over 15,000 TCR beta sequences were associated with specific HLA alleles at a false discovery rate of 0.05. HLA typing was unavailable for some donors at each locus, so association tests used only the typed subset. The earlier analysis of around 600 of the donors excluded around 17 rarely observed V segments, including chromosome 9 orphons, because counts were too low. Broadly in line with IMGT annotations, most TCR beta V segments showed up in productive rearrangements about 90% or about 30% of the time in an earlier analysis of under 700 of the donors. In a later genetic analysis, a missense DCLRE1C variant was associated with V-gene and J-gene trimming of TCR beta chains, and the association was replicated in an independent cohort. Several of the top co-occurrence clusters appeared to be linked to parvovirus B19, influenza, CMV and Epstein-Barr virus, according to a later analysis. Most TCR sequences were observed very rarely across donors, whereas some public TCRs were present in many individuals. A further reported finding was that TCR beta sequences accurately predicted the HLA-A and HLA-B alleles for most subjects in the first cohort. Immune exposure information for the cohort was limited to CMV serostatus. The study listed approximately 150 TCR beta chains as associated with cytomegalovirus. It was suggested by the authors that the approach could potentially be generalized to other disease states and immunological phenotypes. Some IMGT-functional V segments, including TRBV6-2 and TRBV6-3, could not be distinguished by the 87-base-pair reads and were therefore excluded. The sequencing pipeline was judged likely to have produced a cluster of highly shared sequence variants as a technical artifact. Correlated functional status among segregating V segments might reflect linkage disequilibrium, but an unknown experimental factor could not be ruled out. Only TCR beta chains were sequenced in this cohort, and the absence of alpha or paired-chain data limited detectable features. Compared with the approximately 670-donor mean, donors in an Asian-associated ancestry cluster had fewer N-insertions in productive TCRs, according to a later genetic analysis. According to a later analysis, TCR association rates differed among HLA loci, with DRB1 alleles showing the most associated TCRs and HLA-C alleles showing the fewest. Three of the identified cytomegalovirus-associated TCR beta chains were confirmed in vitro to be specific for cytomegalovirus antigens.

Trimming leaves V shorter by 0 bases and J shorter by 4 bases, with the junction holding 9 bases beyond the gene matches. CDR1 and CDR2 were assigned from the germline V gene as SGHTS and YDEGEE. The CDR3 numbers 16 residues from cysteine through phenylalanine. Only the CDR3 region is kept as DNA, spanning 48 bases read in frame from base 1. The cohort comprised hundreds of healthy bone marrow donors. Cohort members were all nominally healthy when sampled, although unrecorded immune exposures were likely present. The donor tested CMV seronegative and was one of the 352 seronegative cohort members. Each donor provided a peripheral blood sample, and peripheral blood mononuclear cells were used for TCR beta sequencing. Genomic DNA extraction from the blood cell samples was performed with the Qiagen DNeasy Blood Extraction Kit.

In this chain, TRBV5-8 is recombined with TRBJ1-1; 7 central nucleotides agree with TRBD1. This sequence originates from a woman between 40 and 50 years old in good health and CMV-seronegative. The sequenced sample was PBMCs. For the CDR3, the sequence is CASSLGNNRGRTEAFF. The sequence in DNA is TGTGCCAGCAGCTTGGGAAATAACAGGGGTCGCACTGAAGCTTTCTTT.